The source of this T cell receptor beta chain is a study of blood T cell repertoires in COVID-19. Turning to the study itself: Samples came from the United States, Italy and Spain, spanning acute and convalescent COVID-19.

Profiled with immunoSEQ multiplex PCR; TCRdb holds only in-frame clones, not every one. The data contain approximately 44,000 clones, around 82% of them singletons. V lost 3 bases to trimming and J lost 7 bases, with 9 bases between them. The CDR3 contains 11 residues. Germline lookup yields CDR1 GTSNPN and CDR2 SVGIG (reference sequence). The TCR originated in a human donor in a cohort sampled during active COVID-19. The chain combines TRBV30 with TRBJ1-1, with D tentatively TRBD1 (5 bases). The sequenced sample consisted of peripheral blood. The CDR3 DNA reads as TGTGCCTGGAGCGCGACAGATGAAGCTTTCTTT. Encoded protein: CAWSATDEAFF.